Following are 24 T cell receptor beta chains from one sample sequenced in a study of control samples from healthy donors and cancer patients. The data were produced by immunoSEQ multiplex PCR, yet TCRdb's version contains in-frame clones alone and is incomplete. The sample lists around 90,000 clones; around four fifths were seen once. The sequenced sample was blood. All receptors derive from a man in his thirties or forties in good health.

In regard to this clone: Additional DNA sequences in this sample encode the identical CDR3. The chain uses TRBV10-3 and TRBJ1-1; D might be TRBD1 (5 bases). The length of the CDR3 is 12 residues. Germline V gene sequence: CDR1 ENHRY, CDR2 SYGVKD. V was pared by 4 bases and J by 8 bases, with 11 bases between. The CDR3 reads CAISVLGTEAFF. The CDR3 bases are TGTGCCATCAGTGTGCTGGGGACGGAAGCTTTCTTT.

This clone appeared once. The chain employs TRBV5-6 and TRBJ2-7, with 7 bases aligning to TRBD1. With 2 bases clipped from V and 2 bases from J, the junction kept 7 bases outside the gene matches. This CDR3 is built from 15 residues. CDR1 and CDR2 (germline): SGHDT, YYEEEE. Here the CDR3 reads CASSFVDRSTYEQYF. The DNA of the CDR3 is TGTGCCAGCAGCTTTGTGGACAGGAGTACCTACGAGCAGTACTTC.

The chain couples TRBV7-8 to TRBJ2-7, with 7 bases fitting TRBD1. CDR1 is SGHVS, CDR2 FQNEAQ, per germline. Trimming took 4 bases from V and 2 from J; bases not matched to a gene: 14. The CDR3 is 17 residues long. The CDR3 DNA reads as TGTGCCAGCAGCTCACCATTTGACAGGGCCTACACCTACGAGCAGTACTTC. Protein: CASSSPFDRAYTYEQYF.

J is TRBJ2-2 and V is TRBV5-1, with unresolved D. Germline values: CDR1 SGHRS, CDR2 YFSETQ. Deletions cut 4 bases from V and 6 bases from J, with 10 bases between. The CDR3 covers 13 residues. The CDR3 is CASSLPRAGELFF. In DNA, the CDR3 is TGCGCCAGCAGCCTTCCGCGAGCCGGGGAGCTGTTTTTT.

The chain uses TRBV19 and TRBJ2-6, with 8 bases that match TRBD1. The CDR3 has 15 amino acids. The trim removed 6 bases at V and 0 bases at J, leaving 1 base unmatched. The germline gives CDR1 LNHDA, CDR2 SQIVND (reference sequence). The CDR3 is CASRGQGSGANVLTF. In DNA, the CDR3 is TGTGCCAGTAGAGGACAGGGCTCTGGGGCCAACGTCCTGACTTTC.

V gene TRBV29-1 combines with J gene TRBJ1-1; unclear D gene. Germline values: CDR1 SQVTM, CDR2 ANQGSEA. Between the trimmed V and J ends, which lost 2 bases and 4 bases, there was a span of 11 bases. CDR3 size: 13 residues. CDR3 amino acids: CSVEMRRGTEAFF. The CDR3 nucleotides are TGCAGCGTTGAAATGCGCCGCGGCACTGAAGCTTTCTTT.

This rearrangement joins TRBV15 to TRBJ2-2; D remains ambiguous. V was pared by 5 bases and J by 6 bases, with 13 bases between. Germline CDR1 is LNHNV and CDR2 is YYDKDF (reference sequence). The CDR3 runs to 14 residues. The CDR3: CATSSIVSSGELFF. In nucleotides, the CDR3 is TGTGCCACCAGCTCGATAGTCAGCTCCGGGGAGCTGTTTTTT.

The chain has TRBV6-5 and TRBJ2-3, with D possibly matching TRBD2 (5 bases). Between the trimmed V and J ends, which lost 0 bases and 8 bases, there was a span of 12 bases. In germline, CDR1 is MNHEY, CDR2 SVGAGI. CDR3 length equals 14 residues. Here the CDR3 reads CASSYSGPSGTQYF. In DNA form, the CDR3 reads TGTGCCAGCAGTTACTCTGGACCAAGCGGTACGCAGTATTTT.

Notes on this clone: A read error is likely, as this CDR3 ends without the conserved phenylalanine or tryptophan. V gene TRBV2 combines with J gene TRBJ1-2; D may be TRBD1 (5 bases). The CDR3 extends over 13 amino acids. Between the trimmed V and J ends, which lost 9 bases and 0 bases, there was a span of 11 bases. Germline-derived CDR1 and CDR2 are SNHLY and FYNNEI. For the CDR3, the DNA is TGTGCCAGTCTACTAGGGGCTAACTATGGCTACACCCTC. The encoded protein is CASLLGANYGYTL.

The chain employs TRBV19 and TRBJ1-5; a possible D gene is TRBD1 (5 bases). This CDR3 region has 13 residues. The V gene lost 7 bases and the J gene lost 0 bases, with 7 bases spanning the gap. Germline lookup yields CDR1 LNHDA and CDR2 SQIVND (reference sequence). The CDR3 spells CASNGASNQPQHF. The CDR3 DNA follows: TGTGCCAGTAATGGGGCTAGCAATCAGCCCCAGCATTTT.

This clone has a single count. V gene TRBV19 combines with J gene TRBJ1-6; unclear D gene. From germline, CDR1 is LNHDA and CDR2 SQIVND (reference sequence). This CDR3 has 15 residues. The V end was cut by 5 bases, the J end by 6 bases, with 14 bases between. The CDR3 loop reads CASSPRRVGNSPLHF. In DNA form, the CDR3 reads TGTGCCAGTAGTCCGCGACGGGTGGGTAATTCACCCCTCCACTTT.

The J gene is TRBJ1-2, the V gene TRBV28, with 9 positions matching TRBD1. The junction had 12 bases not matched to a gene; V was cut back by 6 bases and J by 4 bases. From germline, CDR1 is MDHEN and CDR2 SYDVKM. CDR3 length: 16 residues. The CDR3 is CASRTDRTGGAYGYTF. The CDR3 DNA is TGTGCCAGCAGGACAGACCGTACAGGGGGCGCCTATGGCTACACCTTC.

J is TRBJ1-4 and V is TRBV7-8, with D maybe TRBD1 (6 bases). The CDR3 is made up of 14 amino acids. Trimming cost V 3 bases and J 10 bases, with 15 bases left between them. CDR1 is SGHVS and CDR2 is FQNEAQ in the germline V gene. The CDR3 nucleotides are TGTGCCAGCAGCTTTAACAGGGAATTCGGAAAACTGTTTTTT. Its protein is CASSFNREFGKLFF.

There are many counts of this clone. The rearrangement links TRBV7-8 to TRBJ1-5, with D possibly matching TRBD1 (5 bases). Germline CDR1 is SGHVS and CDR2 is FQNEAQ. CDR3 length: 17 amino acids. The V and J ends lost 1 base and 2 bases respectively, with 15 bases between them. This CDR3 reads CASSLGRGTRGNQPQHF. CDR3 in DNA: TGTGCCAGCAGCTTAGGACGAGGGACTCGAGGCAATCAGCCCCAGCATTTT.

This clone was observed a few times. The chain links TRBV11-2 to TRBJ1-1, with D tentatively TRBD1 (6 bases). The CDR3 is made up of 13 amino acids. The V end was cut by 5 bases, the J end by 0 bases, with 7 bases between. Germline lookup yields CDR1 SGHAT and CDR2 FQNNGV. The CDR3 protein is CASSGQLNTEAFF. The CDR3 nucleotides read TGTGCCAGCAGCGGACAGTTGAACACTGAAGCTTTCTTT. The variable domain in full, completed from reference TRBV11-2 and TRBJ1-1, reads EAGVAQSPRYKIIEKRQSVAFWCNPISGHATLYWYQQILGQGPKLLIQFQNNGVVDDSQLPKDRFSAERLKGVDSTLKIQPAKLEDSAVYLCASSGQLNTEAFFGQGTRLTVV.

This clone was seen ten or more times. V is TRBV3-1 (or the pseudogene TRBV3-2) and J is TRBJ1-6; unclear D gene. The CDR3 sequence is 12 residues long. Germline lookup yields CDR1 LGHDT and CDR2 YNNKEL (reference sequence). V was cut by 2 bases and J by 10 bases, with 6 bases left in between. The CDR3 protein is CASSQTGSPLHF. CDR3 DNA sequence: TGTGCCAGCAGCCAAACGGGGTCACCCCTCCACTTT.

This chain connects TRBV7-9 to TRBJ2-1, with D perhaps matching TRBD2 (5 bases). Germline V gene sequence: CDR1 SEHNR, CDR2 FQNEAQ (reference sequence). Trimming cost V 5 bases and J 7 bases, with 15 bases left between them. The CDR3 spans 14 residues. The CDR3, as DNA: TGTGCCAGCAGCCGAACACTAGATGGAAATGAGCAGTTCTTC. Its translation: CASSRTLDGNEQFF.

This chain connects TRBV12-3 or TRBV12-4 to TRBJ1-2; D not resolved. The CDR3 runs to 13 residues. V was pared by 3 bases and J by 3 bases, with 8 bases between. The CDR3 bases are TGTGCCAGCAGTTTGGCAGTCTACTATGGCTACACCTTC. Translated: CASSLAVYYGYTF.

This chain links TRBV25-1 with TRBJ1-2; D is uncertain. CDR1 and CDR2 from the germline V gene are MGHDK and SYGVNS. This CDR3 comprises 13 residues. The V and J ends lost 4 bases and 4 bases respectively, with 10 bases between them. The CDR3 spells CASSADIAYGYTF. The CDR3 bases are TGTGCCAGCAGTGCCGATATAGCCTATGGCTACACCTTC.

This CDR3 is CASSTAGNTEAFF. CDR3 coding DNA: TGTGCCTCGTCAACGGCAGGGAACACTGAAGCTTTCTTT. The chain recombines TRBV30 with TRBJ1-1, with D unresolved. The germline V and J ends were trimmed by 7 bases and 1 base, with 13 bases remaining between them. Per the germline V gene, CDR1 is GTSNPN and CDR2 is SVGIG (reference sequence). CDR3 length: 13 residues.

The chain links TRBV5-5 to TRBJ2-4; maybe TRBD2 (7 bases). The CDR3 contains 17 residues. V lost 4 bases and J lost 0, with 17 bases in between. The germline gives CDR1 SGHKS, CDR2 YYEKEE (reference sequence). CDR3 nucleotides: TGTGCCAGCAGCCGACAGGCGGGAGACATAGCCAAAAACATTCAGTACTTC. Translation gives CASSRQAGDIAKNIQYF.

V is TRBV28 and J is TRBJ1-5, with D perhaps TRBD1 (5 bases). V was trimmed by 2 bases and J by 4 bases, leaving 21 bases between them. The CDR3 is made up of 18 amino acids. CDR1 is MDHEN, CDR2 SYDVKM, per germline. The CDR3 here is CASSLGLGSRPGNQPQHF. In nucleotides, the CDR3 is TGTGCCAGCAGTTTAGGGCTTGGGAGCAGACCAGGGAATCAGCCCCAGCATTTT.

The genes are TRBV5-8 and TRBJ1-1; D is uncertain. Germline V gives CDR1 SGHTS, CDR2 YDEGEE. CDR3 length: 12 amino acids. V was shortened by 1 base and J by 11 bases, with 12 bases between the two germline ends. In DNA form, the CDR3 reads TGTGCCAGCAGCTTGATCCCGCAGGTGGCTTTCTTT. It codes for CASSLIPQVAFF.

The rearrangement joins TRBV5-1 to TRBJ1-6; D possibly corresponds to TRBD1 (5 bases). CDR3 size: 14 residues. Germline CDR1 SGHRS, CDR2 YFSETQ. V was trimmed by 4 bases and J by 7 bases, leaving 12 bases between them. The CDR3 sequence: CASSGGVGNSPLHF. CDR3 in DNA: TGCGCCAGCAGCGGAGGGGTGGGCAATTCACCCCTCCACTTT.